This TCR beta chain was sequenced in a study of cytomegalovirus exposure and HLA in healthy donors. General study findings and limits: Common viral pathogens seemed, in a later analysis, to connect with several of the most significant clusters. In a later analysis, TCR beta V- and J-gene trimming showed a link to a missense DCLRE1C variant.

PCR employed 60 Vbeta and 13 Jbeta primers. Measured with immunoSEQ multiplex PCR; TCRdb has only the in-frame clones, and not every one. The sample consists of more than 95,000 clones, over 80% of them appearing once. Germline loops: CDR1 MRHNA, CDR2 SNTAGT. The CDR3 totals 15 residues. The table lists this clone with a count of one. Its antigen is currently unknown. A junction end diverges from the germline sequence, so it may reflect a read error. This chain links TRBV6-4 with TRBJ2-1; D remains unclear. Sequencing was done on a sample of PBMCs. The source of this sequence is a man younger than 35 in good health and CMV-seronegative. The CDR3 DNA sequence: TGTGCCAGCAGTTACTCTCTAGAAATCAAGGATGAGCAGTTCTTC. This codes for CASSYSLEIKDEQFF.